A single count supports the clone carrying this T cell receptor beta chain. The CDR3 has 14 residues. CDR1 LGHNA and CDR2 YNFKEQ come from the germline V gene. The ends were cut back, 4 bases at V and 0 bases at J, with 9 bases in the middle. This sample was included in a study of blood T cell repertoires in COVID-19. Study-level background: The United States, Italy and Spain provided the acute and convalescent COVID-19 samples. T cells, B-cell-depleted T cells, or PBMCs provided the cDNA or gDNA that served as material.

In the original workflow: Amplifying reference gene primers gave estimates of nucleated cell counts. Using immunoSEQ multiplex PCR, the repertoire was profiled, and TCRdb retains in-frame clones only, with some absent. V, J and clone size were drawn from that table, and D and trimming were deduced from the DNA. The sample contains roughly 380,000 clones, 81% of which appear only once. This chain uses TRBV4-2 with TRBJ1-1; D may be TRBD1 (6 bases). Sequenced: peripheral blood. This TCR was sampled from a human donor with acute or convalescent COVID-19. The donor label of this sample is uncertain. The CDR3 protein is CASSRGQMNTEAFF. The CDR3 bases are TGTGCCAGCAGCCGAGGACAGATGAACACTGAAGCTTTCTTT.